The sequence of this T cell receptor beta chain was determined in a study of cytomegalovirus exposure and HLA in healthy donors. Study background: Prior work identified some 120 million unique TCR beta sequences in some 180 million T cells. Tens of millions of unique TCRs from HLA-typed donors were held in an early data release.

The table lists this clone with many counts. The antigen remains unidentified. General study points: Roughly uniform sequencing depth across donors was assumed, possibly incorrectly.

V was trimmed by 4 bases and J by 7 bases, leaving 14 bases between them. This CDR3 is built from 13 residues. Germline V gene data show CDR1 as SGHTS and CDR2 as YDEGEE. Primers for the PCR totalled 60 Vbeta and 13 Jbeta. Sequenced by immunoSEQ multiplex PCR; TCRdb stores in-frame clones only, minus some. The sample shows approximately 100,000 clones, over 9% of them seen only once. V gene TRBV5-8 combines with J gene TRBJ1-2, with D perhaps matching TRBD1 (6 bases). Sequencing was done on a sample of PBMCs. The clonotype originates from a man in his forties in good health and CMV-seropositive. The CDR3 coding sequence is TGTGCCAGCAGCCTGGGGGGGCTGCTTGGCTACACCTTC. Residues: CASSLGGLLGYTF.